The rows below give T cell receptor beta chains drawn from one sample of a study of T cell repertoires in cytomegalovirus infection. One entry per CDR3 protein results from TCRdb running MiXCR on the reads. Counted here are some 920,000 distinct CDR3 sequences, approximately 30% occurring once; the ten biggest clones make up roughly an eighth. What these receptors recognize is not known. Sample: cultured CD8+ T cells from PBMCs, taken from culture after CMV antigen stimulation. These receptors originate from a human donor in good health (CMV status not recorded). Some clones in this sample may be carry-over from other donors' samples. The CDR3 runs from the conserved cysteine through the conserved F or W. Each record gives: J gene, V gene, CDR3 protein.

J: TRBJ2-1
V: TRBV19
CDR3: CAMGAGGINEQFF

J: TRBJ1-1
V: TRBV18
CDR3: CASSPPPTWNTEAFF

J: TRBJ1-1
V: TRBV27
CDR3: CASSFSSLGMGTEAFF

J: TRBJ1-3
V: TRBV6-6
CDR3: CASSYDWGGGNTIYF

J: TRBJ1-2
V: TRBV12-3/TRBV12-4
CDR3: CASSLRQNNYGYTF

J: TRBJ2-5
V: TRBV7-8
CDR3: CASSSTARTQYF

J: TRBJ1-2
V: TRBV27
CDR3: CASSFIPNYGYTF

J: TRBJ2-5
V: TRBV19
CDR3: CASSIDSGQQETQYF

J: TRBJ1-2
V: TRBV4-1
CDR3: CASSQEGTGTNYGYTF

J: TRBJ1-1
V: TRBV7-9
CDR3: CASSPPGRGTEAFF

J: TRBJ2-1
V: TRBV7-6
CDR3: CASSPGTNDLDEQFF

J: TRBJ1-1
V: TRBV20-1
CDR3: CSARAEMNTEAFF

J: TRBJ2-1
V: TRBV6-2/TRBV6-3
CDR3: CATDSSYNEQFF

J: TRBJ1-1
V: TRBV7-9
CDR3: CASGRYTEAFF

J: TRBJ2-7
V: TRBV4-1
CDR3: CASSQVSGSSYEQYF

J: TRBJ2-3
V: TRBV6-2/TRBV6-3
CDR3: CASSYGTADTQYF

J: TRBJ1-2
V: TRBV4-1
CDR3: CASSQRVGYGYTF

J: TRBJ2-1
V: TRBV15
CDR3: CATEWTSGGPGLNEQFF

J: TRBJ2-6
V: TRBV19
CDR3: CASSNRGDGANVLTF

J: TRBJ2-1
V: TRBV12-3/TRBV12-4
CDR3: CASGPGLAGGQFF

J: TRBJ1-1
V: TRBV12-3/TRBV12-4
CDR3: CASSHGTGVLTEAFF

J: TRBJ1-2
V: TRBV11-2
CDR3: CASSPRADAGYTF

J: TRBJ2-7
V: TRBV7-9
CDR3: CASSSSGQGHYEQYF

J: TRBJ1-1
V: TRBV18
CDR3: CASSPPSSGVVTEAFF

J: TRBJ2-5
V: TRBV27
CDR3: CASRAEAGIQETQYF

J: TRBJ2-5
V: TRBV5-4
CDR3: CASSSSLGLSPETQYF

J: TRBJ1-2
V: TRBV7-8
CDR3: CASSLVQGANYGYTF

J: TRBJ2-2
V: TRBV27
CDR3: CASSQLAGGSNTGELFF

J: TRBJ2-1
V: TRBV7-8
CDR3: CACRASSYNEQFF

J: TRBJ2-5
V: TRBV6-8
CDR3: CASSYSLVVQETQYF

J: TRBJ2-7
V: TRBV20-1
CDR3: CSAPDTHLAWEQYF

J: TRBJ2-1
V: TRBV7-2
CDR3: CASTGVYNEQFF

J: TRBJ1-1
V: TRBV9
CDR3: CASSDSTGREGAFF

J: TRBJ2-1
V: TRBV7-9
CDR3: CVSTPGRVQFF